This T cell receptor beta chain was sequenced in a study of beta chain features in type 1 diabetes. About the study: On cell yields, gender and age, patients and healthy donors were similar.

This clone is a singleton in its sample. Its antigen is undetermined. A much larger clone lies one base from this, so it may be a read error. Cells sorted by CD45RO/CCR7/CD25/CD127/CD95/CD27 comprised CD4+ naive, central memory, regulatory and stem cell-like memory cells. CDR3 length: 15 residues. Looked up from germline, CDR1 is SGHRS and CDR2 is YFSETQ. V trimming: 4 bases; J trimming: 4 bases; junction bases outside the gene matches: 9. Study-wide results and limits: In every one of the four CD4+ subsets, TCRB CDR3s were moderately but significantly shorter in Type 1 diabetes patients.

Sequencing targeted expressed TCRB transcripts, as all isolated RNA had been reverse transcribed. Libraries were prepared by immunoSEQ multiplex PCR; TCRdb keeps only in-frame clonotypes and omits some of them. The table has 250,000 to 350,000 clones, 14% seen once. The J gene is TRBJ2-3, the V gene TRBV5-1; TRBD2 matches 7 bases. This clonotype was obtained from a young man with type 1 diabetes. Sequenced input: naive CD4+ T cells from blood. The CDR3 DNA sequence: TGCGCCAGCAGCCAAGGACTAGGGGTGGCAGATACGCAGTATTTT. Residues: CASSQGLGVADTQYF.